Following are 6 T cell receptor beta chains from one sample sequenced in a study of cytomegalovirus exposure and HLA in healthy donors (dated by TCRdb to about 2017). Library generation was performed with the immunoSEQ multiplex PCR assay. The multiplex PCR relied on a mix of 60 forward primers for TCR Vbeta segments and 13 reverse primers for TCR Jbeta segments. What TCRdb holds here is the immuneACCESS table cut down to in-frame rearrangements. Part of the clones is not present; checked against another copy, under half of the missing clones reflect an unresolved V gene, and the others are unexplained. For this sample, the table gives 70,000 or so clones. 2% to 3% of the sample is in the top ten clones. What was sequenced was PBMCs. The receptor source for this set is a female donor in good health and CMV-seropositive.

The V and J genes are TRBV7-2 and TRBJ1-2; the D gene is possibly TRBD1 (6 bases). The germline V gene encodes CDR1 SGHTA and CDR2 FQGNSA. The CDR3 length is 15 residues. Trimming left V 1 base short and J 5 bases short, with 14 bases between. Here the CDR3 DNA reads TGTGCCAGCAGCTTAGAGGGCGGGGGACAATATGGCTACACCTTC. Its protein product is CASSLEGGGQYGYTF.

The chain is built from TRBV7-3 and TRBJ2-6, with D unclear. This CDR3 contains 17 residues. V lost 4 bases, J lost 1 base, and 14 bases lay in between. Germline V gene lookup returns CDR1 SGHTA and CDR2 FQGTGA. DNA for the CDR3: TGTGCCAGCAGCTCCTTACAACCCCAATCTGGGGCCAACGTCCTGACTTTC. Translation: CASSSLQPQSGANVLTF. The variable domain in full, with the rest retrieved from reference TRBV7-3 and TRBJ2-6, is GAGVSQTPSNKVTEKGKYVELRCDPISGHTALYWYRQSLGQGPEFLIYFQGTGAADDSGLPNDRFFAVRPEGSVSTLKIQRTERGDSAVYLCASSSLQPQSGANVLTFGAGSRLTVL.

The V and J genes are TRBV28 and TRBJ2-1; 9 nucleotides align to TRBD2. The CDR3 covers 16 residues. Germline-derived CDR1 and CDR2 are MDHEN and SYDVKM. Trimming removed 6 bases from V and 3 bases from J; junction bases left unmatched: 9. As DNA, the CDR3 is TGTGCCAGCAGGGCCGTAGCGGGAGCAGTCTACAATGAGCAGTTCTTC. Amino acids: CASRAVAGAVYNEQFF. Complete variable domain (other parts from reference TRBV28 and TRBJ2-1): DVKVTQSSRYLVKRTGEKVFLECVQDMDHENMFWYRQDPGLGLRLIYFSYDVKMKEKGDIPEGYSVSREKKERFSLILESASTNQTSMYLCASRAVAGAVYNEQFFGPGTRLTVL.

This sequence joins TRBV28 and TRBJ2-6; maybe TRBD2 (5 bases). CDR3 size: 17 residues. CDR1 MDHEN and CDR2 SYDVKM come from the germline V gene. V dropped 5 bases and J dropped 3 bases, with 17 bases sitting between them. CDR3 amino acids: CASSSPVRGSGANVLTF. The CDR3 DNA follows: TGTGCCAGCAGTAGTCCCGTCCGGGGTAGTGGGGCCAACGTCCTGACTTTC.

The CDR3 DNA follows: TGCGCCAGCAGCTTGGCCTCGACAGGCGACGAGCAGTACTTC. It yields the protein CASSLASTGDEQYF. V usage is TRBV5-1 and J usage is TRBJ2-7; D may be TRBD1 (6 bases). Trimming stripped 0 bases from V and 5 bases from J, with 12 bases between. CDR1 is SGHRS and CDR2 is YFSETQ in the germline V gene. The length of the CDR3 is 14 residues.

J is TRBJ1-1 and V is TRBV5-1, with 7 bases matching TRBD1. The CDR3 loop spans 14 amino acids. Losses at the gene ends were 4 bases for V and 7 bases for J; bases not matched to a gene: 10. Germline V gene data show CDR1 as SGHRS and CDR2 as YFSETQ. The CDR3 region has the DNA TGCGCCAGCAGCCCAGGGGGGACAGAAAATGAAGCTTTCTTT. It specifies CASSPGGTENEAFF.